The following is a T cell receptor (beta chain) sequence with its context. Its cognate antigen is unknown. This may stem from a read error, because a much larger clone lies one nucleotide away. According to the study, TCR beta libraries were built with iRepertoire HTBI primers and CDR3-region Arm-PCR. A single record per CDR3 protein comes from TCRdb applying MiXCR to the multiplex PCR reads. This table holds fewer than 400,000 distinct CDR3 sequences, more than 20% found once. V gave up 3 bases and J gave up 3 bases, with 11 bases separating them. Germline assignment: CDR1 SNHLY and CDR2 FYNNEI. The CDR3 is made up of 14 amino acids. The record originates from a study of regulatory T cells in long-lasting Graves disease. Study at large: Positivity for TSH receptor antibodies plus over 5 years of antithyroid drugs meant persistent Graves' disease.

Notes on the study in general: Patients with persistent disease shared 2,900 or so public clonotypes, outpacing the approximately 920 shared by new patients. Reduced TCR diversity was observed in persistent Graves' patients versus newly diagnosed patients.

This sample's time point: persistent/refractory GD, antithyroid drugs over 5 years with positive TRAb. From RNA extracted from PBMCs, the TCR library was made. Patients hailed from an endocrinology department in Xi'an, China. The sample consisted of peripheral blood mononuclear cells (PBMCs), taken when the disease was refractory, from a patient treated with antithyroid drugs. The clonotype comes from a female donor with Graves disease. This chain joins TRBV2 and TRBJ1-2; D not certain. As DNA, the CDR3 is TGTGCCAGCAGTGACTTGGACGGGGACTATGGCTACACCTTC. Encoded protein: CASSDLDGDYGYTF.